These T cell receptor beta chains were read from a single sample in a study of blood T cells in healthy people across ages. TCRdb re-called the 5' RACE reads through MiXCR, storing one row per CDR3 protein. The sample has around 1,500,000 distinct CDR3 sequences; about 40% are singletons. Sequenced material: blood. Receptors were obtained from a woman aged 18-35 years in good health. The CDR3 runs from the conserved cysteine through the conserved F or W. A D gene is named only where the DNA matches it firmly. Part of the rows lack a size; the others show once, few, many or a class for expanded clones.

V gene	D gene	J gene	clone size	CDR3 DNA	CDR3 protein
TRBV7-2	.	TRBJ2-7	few	TGTGCCACCACGATGGGGGTTCGCGAGCAGTACTTC	CATTMGVREQYF
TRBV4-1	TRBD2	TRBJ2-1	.	TGCGCCAGCAGCCAAGAATCCGAGCGGGGGCAGTTCTTC	CASSQESERGQFF
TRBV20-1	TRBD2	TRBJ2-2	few	TGCAGTGCGCGACTAGCGGGAGAGGGCGGGGAGCTGTTTTTT	CSARLAGEGGELFF
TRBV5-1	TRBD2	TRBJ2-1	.	TGCGCCAGCAGCGGGGGACTAGCAGGGAAGGAGCAGTTCTTC	CASSGGLAGKEQFF
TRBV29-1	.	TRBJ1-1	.	TGCAGCGTTGAAGACGGAGGGGCTGAAGCTTTCTTT	CSVEDGGAEAFF
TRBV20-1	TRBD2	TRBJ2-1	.	TGCAGTGCTATTAGCGGGGGAAACAATGAGCAGTTCTTC	CSAISGGNNEQFF
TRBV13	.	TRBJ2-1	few	TGTGCCAGCAGCCCCCGAAACTACAATGAGCAGTTCTTC	CASSPRNYNEQFF
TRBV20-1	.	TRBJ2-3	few	TGCAGTGCTAGGGTAGTTCCAGATACGCAGTATTTT	CSARVVPDTQYF
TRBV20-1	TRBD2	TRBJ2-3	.	TGCAGTGCTTATAGCGGGGTGAGCACAGATACGCAGTATTTT	CSAYSGVSTDTQYF
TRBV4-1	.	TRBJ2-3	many	TGCGCCAGCAGCCACGGGGATACGCAGTATTTT	CASSHGDTQYF